The clone carrying this T cell receptor beta chain has a handful of counts. The data were taken from a study of regulatory T cells in long-lasting Graves disease. Library construction for TCR beta used iRepertoire HTBI primers and Arm-PCR of CDR3 regions. Each CDR3 protein is one row after TCRdb ran MiXCR on the multiplex PCR reads. This table holds some 410,000 distinct CDR3 sequences, 16% found once. Time point meaning: newly diagnosed GD, antithyroid drugs for less than 3 months. Making the TCR library involved RNA that had been extracted from PBMCs. These same records also appear under a second study, on T cells in Graves' hyperthyroidism and ophthalmopathy. That paper notes: The study enrolled patients aged 18 to 65 with newly diagnosed hyperthyroidism of under 2 months' duration. A first-round RT-PCR of the TCR CDR3 used the HTBI primer set. Model-based prediction identified ophthalmopathy a median approximately 6 months prior to its onset.

The receptor's source is a woman aged 25 to 45 with Graves disease. Sample: peripheral blood mononuclear cells (PBMCs), taken at new diagnosis, from a patient treated with antithyroid drugs.

CDR3 region: CASSLEASRQFF. CDR3 DNA: TGTGCCAGCAGCTTAGAAGCAAGTAGGCAGTTCTTC. J is TRBJ2-1 and V is TRBV7-2; D not resolved. V shed 1 base and J shed 12 bases, with 10 bases lying between them. CDR1 is SGHTA and CDR2 is FQGNSA in the germline V gene. The CDR3 runs 12 residues.